One and the same sample provided the 11 T cell receptor beta chains below, sequenced in a study of T cell repertoires in cytomegalovirus infection. A single record per CDR3 protein comes from TCRdb applying MiXCR to the reads. Counted here are some 920,000 distinct CDR3 sequences, around 32% occurring once; the ten biggest clones make up around 15%. No cognate antigen is known for these TCRs. The sample in question was cultured CD8+ T cells from PBMCs, obtained from culture after CMV antigen stimulation. The receptors derive from a human donor in good health (CMV status not recorded). Some clones in this sample may be carry-over from other donors' samples.

There are a few counts of this clonotype. The chain has TRBV5-6 and TRBJ1-1, with D unresolved. Germline CDR1 is SGHDT and CDR2 is YYEEEE. V was pared by 4 bases and J by 7 bases, with 14 bases between. This CDR3 region has 13 residues. In DNA, the CDR3 is TGTGCCAGCAGCCTGGAACTGGCGGATGAAGCTTTCTTT. It yields the protein CASSLELADEAFF.

The chain employs TRBV6-5 and TRBJ2-5, with unresolved D. There are 15 residues in the CDR3. Trimming took 0 bases from V and 5 from J, leaving 13 bases between them. The V gene's germline CDR1 is MNHEY and CDR2 SVGAGI. CDR3 DNA sequence: TGTGCCAGCAGTTACTCGGACGGTGGGGTCGAGACCCAGTACTTC. It translates to CASSYSDGGVETQYF.

The chain employs TRBV7-9 and TRBJ2-6; possible D gene TRBD1, 6 bases. Trimming stripped 2 bases from V and 11 bases from J, with 13 bases between. The CDR3 covers 14 residues. Germline assignment: CDR1 SEHNR and CDR2 FQNEAQ (reference sequence). As DNA, the CDR3 is TGTGCCAGCAGCTTAACCGGACAGCCATACGTCCTGACTTTC. Amino acid sequence: CASSLTGQPYVLTF.

The chain couples TRBV28 to TRBJ2-1, with 7 bases fitting TRBD1. Germline CDR1 reads MDHEN; CDR2 reads SYDVKM. With 3 bases clipped from V and 2 bases from J, the junction kept 4 bases outside the gene matches. The CDR3 runs 15 residues. CDR3 bases: TGTGCCAGCAGTTTTGAAGGGGGCGCCTACAATGAGCAGTTCTTC. It encodes CASSFEGGAYNEQFF.

The chain joins TRBV27 to TRBJ2-1, with 7 bases that match TRBD1. The CDR3 is made up of 14 amino acids. Trimming took 8 bases from V and 0 from J; bases not matched to a gene: 4. Germline V gene lookup returns CDR1 MNHEY and CDR2 SMNVEV (reference sequence). The CDR3 here is CASLRDSSYNEQFF. The CDR3 DNA reads TGTGCCAGCCTCCGGGACAGCTCCTACAATGAGCAGTTCTTC.

This clonotype showed up just once. The chain recombines TRBV14 with TRBJ2-2, with 7 bases aligning to TRBD2. This CDR3 comprises 16 residues. The ends lost 2 bases at V and 2 bases at J; junction bases unmatched: 5. In germline, CDR1 is SGHDN, CDR2 FVKESK. The CDR3 region has the DNA TGTGCCAGCAGCCAACTTCCTAGCGGCAACACCGGGGAGCTGTTTTTT. Protein product: CASSQLPSGNTGELFF.

This clonotype was recorded a few times. The CDR3: CASSQAGTGTNTEAFF. DNA of the CDR3: TGCGCCAGCAGCCAAGCTGGGACAGGGACGAACACTGAAGCTTTCTTT. The rearrangement links TRBV4-1 to TRBJ1-1; 9 nucleotides agree with TRBD1. Germline V gene data show CDR1 as MGHRA and CDR2 as YSYEKL. The trim removed 1 base at V and 1 base at J, leaving 4 bases unmatched. The CDR3 extends over 16 amino acids.

This clonotype was counted many times. The chain recombines TRBV7-2 with TRBJ1-6; 9 bases map to TRBD1. Unmatched junction bases numbered 4, after V lost 5 bases and J lost 2 bases. Germline loops: CDR1 SGHTA, CDR2 FQGNSA. The CDR3 extends over 16 amino acids. CDR3 residues: CASSDRDRAYNSPLHF. The DNA of the CDR3 is TGTGCCAGCAGCGACCGGGACAGGGCCTATAATTCACCCCTCCACTTT.

This clonotype was picked up a small number of times. The chain is built from TRBV12-3 or TRBV12-4 and TRBJ1-1; D ambiguous. V dropped 8 bases and J dropped 9 bases, with 10 bases sitting between them. The CDR3 sequence is 10 residues long. CDR3 nucleotide sequence: TGTGCCAGCGCCGCACTGCAAGCTTTCTTT. Amino acids: CASAALQAFF.

This chain connects TRBV29-1 to TRBJ2-5; perhaps TRBD2 as D (6 bases). V lost 5 bases and J lost 10, with 17 bases in between. The length of the CDR3 is 12 residues. Germline V gene lookup returns CDR1 SQVTM and CDR2 ANQGSEA. Here the CDR3 reads CSVLVGRGIQYF. In nucleotides, the CDR3 is TGCAGCGTTCTAGTTGGTCGGGGGATCCAGTACTTC.

The V gene is TRBV11-2, the J gene TRBJ1-2, with D possibly TRBD1 on 5 matching bases. This CDR3 has 17 residues. V lost 1 base, J lost 1 base, and 16 bases lay in between. The V gene's germline CDR1 is SGHAT and CDR2 FQNNGV. CDR3 nucleotides: TGTGCCAGCAGCTTAGCATACCGCTCACAGGTTAACTATGGCTACACCTTC. It specifies CASSLAYRSQVNYGYTF.